Described below is a single TCR beta chain sequence and its context. Trimming removed 3 bases from V and 4 bases from J; junction bases left unmatched: 12. This CDR3 spans 17 amino acids. CDR1 and CDR2 from the germline V gene are SGHNT and YYREEE (reference sequence). In the authors' workflow: Reference gene primer amplification in the assay estimated nucleated cell counts. Produced via immunoSEQ multiplex PCR; TCRdb's table is partial and in-frame only. The V and J calls and clone size come from that table; D and trimming were worked out from the DNA. The sample includes about 190,000 clones, about 83% of them seen just once. This sample is part of a study of blood T cell repertoires in COVID-19. In the study overall: Samples representing acute and convalescent COVID-19 were sourced from the United States, Italy and Spain. The cDNA or gDNA used as material had been derived from T cells, B-cell-depleted T cells, or PBMCs.

The sequencing sample was made of peripheral blood. The TCR sequence derives from a woman in her sixties or seventies with active or convalescent COVID-19. The V gene is TRBV5-4, the J gene TRBJ1-5, with 8 nucleotides matching TRBD1. DNA of the CDR3: TGTGCCAGCAGCTCTCAGGGGCCAACAGGGGGAAATCAGCCCCAGCATTTT. Encoded protein: CASSSQGPTGGNQPQHF.